The T cell receptor beta chain under discussion was sequenced for a study of blood T cell repertoires in COVID-19. Study information: The United States, Italy and Spain provided the acute and convalescent COVID-19 samples. Nucleic acid was either cDNA or gDNA, and it came from T cells, B-cell-depleted T cells, or PBMCs.

In the study's own analysis: Reference gene primers were amplified, and this amplification served to estimate nucleated cell counts. Measured with immunoSEQ multiplex PCR; TCRdb has only the in-frame clones, and not every one. V and J calls plus clone size are reproduced from that table; the DNA served to infer D and trimming. The sample has roughly 300,000 clones; roughly 91% are singletons. This CDR3 has 12 residues. V shed 7 bases and J shed 6 bases, with 13 bases lying between them. In germline, CDR1 is SNHLY, CDR2 FYNNEI. The chain employs TRBV2 and TRBJ2-7, with D possibly TRBD2 on 5 matching bases. Sequenced input: peripheral blood. The TCR was taken from a woman in her 30s with COVID-19, enrolled during active disease. CDR3 bases: TGTGCCAGCAAACGGGATCGGTCCGAGCAGTACGTC. Amino acids: CASKRDRSEQYV.